Shown below are 28 T cell receptor beta chains from a single sample sequenced in a study of vaccination effects on CD4 cells after COVID-19. No antigen has been identified for these receptors. Expansion with viral peptide pools was applied to antigen-specific CD4+ T cells by the ViraFEST assay prior to sequencing. The authors isolated CD4+ T cells after about eleven days of culture. The table came from immunoSEQ multiplex PCR; TCRdb's copy has only in-frame clones and leaves some out. The table has 14,000 or so clones, less than 85% seen once. The material was CD4+ T cells from PBMCs cultured with HCoV-229E spike peptides, obtained before COVID-19 vaccination. The receptors originated from a human donor who received a COVID-19 vaccine.

V gene TRBV29-1 combines with J gene TRBJ1-2, with TRBD1 matching over 7 bases. The CDR3 is made up of 14 amino acids. J gave up 6 bases and V 7 bases, and 14 bases lay outside the gene matches. Germline V CDR1 and CDR2: SQVTM, ANQGSEA. The CDR3 DNA follows: TGCAGCGCCGGGGATTCAGGGGGGCTTAATGGCTACACCTTC. It is translated as CSAGDSGGLNGYTF.

The chain joins TRBV2 to TRBJ1-1; D gene uncertain. In germline, CDR1 is SNHLY, CDR2 FYNNEI. The V end lost 3 bases, the J end lost 4 bases, and 9 bases lay between the germline ends. The CDR3 sequence is 13 residues long. The CDR3 nucleotides are TGTGCCAGCAGTGAGAGAGCCCCCACTGAAGCTTTCTTT. It specifies CASSERAPTEAFF.

The CDR3: CASSRGQVNTEAFF. DNA for the CDR3: TGTGCCAGTAGTAGGGGACAGGTGAACACTGAAGCTTTCTTT. This chain links TRBV19 with TRBJ1-1; 8 nucleotides agree with TRBD1. J lost 0 bases, V lost 4 bases, and 1 base had no gene match. Per the germline V gene, CDR1 is LNHDA and CDR2 is SQIVND (reference sequence). This CDR3 has 14 amino acids.

V gene TRBV29-1 combines with J gene TRBJ2-3; 9 bases match TRBD2. CDR3 length equals 13 residues. Germline V gene sequence: CDR1 SQVTM, CDR2 ANQGSEA. J lost 6 bases, V lost 7 bases, and 8 bases had no gene match. In nucleotides, the CDR3 is TGCAGCGGAAGGACTAGCGCAGGGGATACGCAGTATTTT. Its translation is CSGRTSAGDTQYF.

This chain links TRBV12-3 or TRBV12-4 with TRBJ1-2; possible D gene TRBD1, 6 bases. The CDR3 spans 13 residues. Trimming removed 3 bases at V and 6 bases at J, with 11 bases between. The CDR3, as DNA: TGTGCCAGCAGTTTGTGGGAGGGGGATGGCTACACCTTC. It is translated as CASSLWEGDGYTF.

This clone came up a few times. CDR3 nucleotide sequence: TGCGCCAGCAGCCAGATGGGGGGGAACTATGGCTACACCTTC. Translation: CASSQMGGNYGYTF. V is TRBV4-1 and J is TRBJ1-2, with D tentatively TRBD1 (5 bases). CDR3 size: 14 residues. V lost 3 bases and J lost 2, with 10 bases in between. Per germline, CDR1 MGHRA and CDR2 YSYEKL.

V and J are TRBV5-1 and TRBJ1-5; D call uncertain. The germline V gene has CDR1 SGHRS and CDR2 YFSETQ. The CDR3 is made up of 13 amino acids. V gave up 1 base and J gave up 2 bases, with 4 bases separating them. CDR3 bases: TGCGCCAGCAGCTTGACAGGCAATCAGCCCCAGCATTTT. As protein: CASSLTGNQPQHF.

The genes are TRBV12-3 or TRBV12-4 and TRBJ1-2; TRBD1 matches at 9 bases. There are 13 residues in the CDR3. V lost 4 bases to trimming and J lost 8 bases; unmatched junction nucleotides: 5. The CDR3 is CASSWGTGRGYTF. Here the CDR3 DNA reads TGTGCCAGCAGTTGGGGGACAGGGAGGGGCTACACCTTC.

The chain combines TRBV6-5 with TRBJ2-7; TRBD1 agrees at 7 bases. This CDR3 spans 15 amino acids. Germline-derived CDR1 and CDR2 are MNHEY and SVGAGI. The V gene end was trimmed by 6 bases and the J gene end by 2 bases; junction bases not matched to a gene: 10. This CDR3 is CASSLTQDRTYEQYF. CDR3 coding DNA: TGTGCCAGCAGCTTGACACAGGACAGGACCTACGAGCAGTACTTC.

The chain recombines TRBV5-5 with TRBJ1-6, with D unclear. This CDR3 spans 15 amino acids. V shed 5 bases and J shed 19 bases, with 28 bases lying between them. In germline, CDR1 is SGHKS, CDR2 YYEKEE (reference sequence). CDR3: CASSDLRARFSTPHF. Written as DNA, the CDR3 is TGTGCCAGCAGTGACCTGCGGGCCCGATTTTCAACCCCTCACTTT.

This clone showed up just once. The chain recombines TRBV4-3 with TRBJ1-3; D is uncertain. The CDR3 covers 15 residues. The germline V gene has CDR1 LGHNA and CDR2 YSLEER. Trimming left V 0 bases short and J 4 bases short, with 10 bases between. This CDR3 is CASSQDPQSGNTIYF. CDR3 nucleotides: TGCGCCAGCAGCCAAGATCCCCAGTCAGGAAACACCATATATTTT.

This clone was seen once. The chain has TRBV3-1 (or the pseudogene TRBV3-2) and TRBJ2-5, with D maybe TRBD1 (5 bases). V was shortened by 2 bases and J by 5 bases, with 15 bases between the two germline ends. CDR1 is LGHDT and CDR2 is YNNKEL in the germline V gene (reference sequence). The CDR3 has 15 residues. CDR3 sequence: CASSQFSLGAETQYF. As DNA, the CDR3 is TGTGCCAGCAGCCAATTTTCATTAGGGGCCGAGACCCAGTACTTC.

The chain joins TRBV18 to TRBJ1-1, with a tentative D call TRBD1 (6 bases). The CDR3 consists of 16 residues. Germline CDR1 and CDR2: KGHSH and LQKENI. V gave up 1 base and J gave up 4 bases, with 16 bases separating them. For the CDR3, the DNA is TGTGCCAGCTCACCACGAGAGGGGGAAGTCATCACTGAAGCTTTCTTT. It encodes CASSPREGEVITEAFF.

The chain joins TRBV25-1 to TRBJ2-7; 9 positions agree with TRBD2. The germline CDR1 and CDR2 sequences are MGHDK and SYGVNS. The trim removed 3 bases at V and 5 bases at J, leaving 5 bases unmatched. This CDR3 region has 14 residues. The CDR3 region is CASSDAGGLDEQYF. In nucleotides, the CDR3 is TGTGCCAGCAGTGACGCGGGGGGGCTCGACGAGCAGTACTTC.

The rearrangement links TRBV29-1 to TRBJ1-1; D remains unclear. This CDR3 has 14 amino acids. V was cut by 4 bases and J by 0 bases, with 12 bases left in between. Germline values: CDR1 SQVTM, CDR2 ANQGSEA. CDR3 protein: CSVGWAAMNTEAFF. CDR3 sequence (DNA): TGCAGCGTTGGATGGGCAGCCATGAACACTGAAGCTTTCTTT. Variable domain in full (rest from reference TRBV29-1 and TRBJ1-1): SAVISQKPSRDICQRGTSLTIQCQVDSQVTMMFWYRQQPGQSLTLIATANQGSEATYESGFVIDKFPISRPNLTFSTLTVSNMSPEDSSIYLCSVGWAAMNTEAFFGQGTRLTVV.

This clone appeared a few times. The V call is TRBV4-3, the J call TRBJ2-1; 9 nucleotides agree with TRBD2. The germline gives CDR1 LGHNA, CDR2 YSLEER. With V trimmed by 3 bases and J by 0 bases, 3 bases remained unmatched. The CDR3 consists of 16 residues. CDR3 sequence reads: CASSQYSGSSYNEQFF. The CDR3 coding sequence is TGCGCCAGCAGCCAGTATAGCGGGAGCTCCTACAATGAGCAGTTCTTC.

The chain employs TRBV3-1 (or the pseudogene TRBV3-2) and TRBJ2-7; D is uncertain. Per germline, CDR1 LGHDT and CDR2 YNNKEL (reference sequence). The V end lost 1 base, the J end lost 1 base, and 5 bases lay between the germline ends. CDR3 length: 13 residues. The CDR3 sequence: CASSQGPSYEQYF. The CDR3 DNA sequence: TGTGCCAGCAGCCAAGGTCCTTCCTACGAGCAGTACTTC.

This chain connects TRBV5-4 to TRBJ2-1; 11 nucleotides agree with TRBD1. The CDR3 sequence is 15 residues long. With V trimmed by 4 bases and J by 5 bases, 5 bases remained unmatched. Germline lookup yields CDR1 SGHNT and CDR2 YYREEE (reference sequence). This chain's CDR3 is CASSPGTGGHNEQFF. The CDR3 DNA reads TGTGCCAGCAGCCCCGGGACAGGGGGTCACAATGAGCAGTTCTTC.

This clone was detected a few times. The V and J genes are TRBV7-9 and TRBJ2-7; D not resolved. The CDR3 contains 16 residues. Germline-derived CDR1 and CDR2 are SEHNR and FQNEAQ (reference sequence). V was pared by 1 base and J by 0 bases, with 13 bases between. The CDR3 sequence is CASSLEDFMSSYEQYF. CDR3 bases: TGTGCCAGCAGCTTAGAGGATTTTATGAGCTCCTACGAGCAGTACTTC.

The J gene is TRBJ2-2, the V gene TRBV28; the match to TRBD2 covers 12 bases. The CDR3 contains 16 residues. The ends lost 8 bases at V and 6 bases at J; junction bases unmatched: 10. Germline-derived CDR1 and CDR2 are MDHEN and SYDVKM. As DNA, the CDR3 is TGTGCCAGCTTGCTAGCGGGAGGGCCCGGGGCCGGGGAGCTGTTTTTT. This sequence encodes CASLLAGGPGAGELFF.

The genes are TRBV19 and TRBJ2-2; D might be TRBD2 (6 bases). Trimming removed 7 bases from V and 7 bases from J, with 13 bases in between. The CDR3 has 13 amino acids. Germline V gene data show CDR1 as LNHDA and CDR2 as SQIVND (reference sequence). Here the CDR3 reads CASTPGLRGELFF. The CDR3 DNA is TGTGCCAGTACCCCGGGACTTCGCGGGGAGCTGTTTTTT. Filled out from reference TRBV19 and TRBJ2-2, the complete variable domain reads DGGITQSPKYLFRKEGQNVTLSCEQNLNHDAMYWYRQDPGQGLRLIYYSQIVNDFQKGDIAEGYSVSREKKESFPLTVTSAQKNPTAFYLCASTPGLRGELFFGEGSRLTVL.

The rearrangement joins TRBV4-1 to TRBJ2-2; D is ambiguous. This CDR3 is 15 amino acids long. In germline, CDR1 is MGHRA, CDR2 YSYEKL. V was shortened by 3 bases and J by 3 bases, with 11 bases between the two germline ends. The CDR3, as DNA: TGCGCCAGCAGCCAGACTTTCCGGGACACCGGGGAGCTGTTTTTT. It codes for CASSQTFRDTGELFF.

This clone came up a few times. The chain uses TRBV7-8 and TRBJ1-3, with D unresolved. The ends were cut back, 2 bases at V and 0 bases at J, with 11 bases in the middle. Germline CDR1 reads SGHVS; CDR2 reads FQNEAQ. The CDR3 consists of 16 residues. CDR3 residues: CASSLFRQSSGNTIYF. Here the CDR3 DNA reads TGTGCCAGCAGCTTATTCCGGCAGTCCTCTGGAAACACCATATATTTT.

The chain carries TRBV7-9 and TRBJ2-1; TRBD1 agrees at 7 bases. CDR3 length: 14 residues. The trim removed 4 bases at V and 9 bases at J, leaving 9 bases unmatched. CDR1 is SEHNR, CDR2 FQNEAQ, per germline (reference sequence). The CDR3 DNA reads TGTGCCAGCAGCTACAGGACAGGAGATTTTGAGCAGTTCTTC. Translating it yields CASSYRTGDFEQFF.

V and J are TRBV7-2 and TRBJ2-7; D is perhaps TRBD2 (6 bases). V lost 2 bases and J lost 3, with 14 bases in between. CDR3 length equals 15 residues. Germline V gene lookup returns CDR1 SGHTA and CDR2 FQGNSA. Here the CDR3 DNA reads TGTGCCAGCAGCTTAAAATGGGGGGTGATCTACGAGCAGTACTTC. Translated, it gives CASSLKWGVIYEQYF.

The chain has TRBV18 and TRBJ2-1; 8 nucleotides match TRBD2. V lost 0 bases, J lost 12 bases, and 7 bases stayed unmatched. The CDR3 extends over 14 amino acids. From germline, CDR1 is KGHSH and CDR2 LQKENI. The CDR3 loop is CASSPPGGRPSQFF. The CDR3 DNA sequence: TGTGCCAGCTCACCACCGGGCGGGAGGCCCTCGCAGTTCTTC. Full variable domain (remainder filled in from reference TRBV18 and TRBJ2-1): NAGVMQNPRHLVRRRGQEARLRCSPMKGHSHVYWYRQLPEEGLKFMVYLQKENIIDESGMPKERFSAEFPKEGPSILRIQQVVRGDSAAYFCASSPPGGRPSQFFGPGTRLTVL.

The sample holds one count of this clone. The CDR3 DNA follows: TGTGCCAGCAGCGTAGCTCCGGGGTCTTTTAATGAAAAACTGTTTTTT. This sequence encodes CASSVAPGSFNEKLFF. The chain has TRBV9 and TRBJ1-4, with no clear D. Looked up from germline, CDR1 is SGDLS and CDR2 is YYNGEE. Deletions cut 0 bases from V and 4 bases from J, with 13 bases between. The CDR3 has 16 amino acids.

The chain is built from TRBV19 and TRBJ2-4; D might be TRBD2 (6 bases). V was trimmed by 3 bases and J by 6 bases, leaving 9 bases between them. Looked up from germline, CDR1 is LNHDA and CDR2 is SQIVND (reference sequence). This CDR3 spans 13 amino acids. This CDR3 reads CASSMDYLNIQYF. In DNA form, the CDR3 reads TGTGCCAGTAGTATGGACTACCTAAACATTCAGTACTTC.